The clone carrying this T cell receptor (beta chain) was detected only a few times. The data belong to a study of blood T cell repertoires in COVID-19. Looking at the study overall: Sites across the United States, Italy and Spain contributed samples from acute and convalescent COVID-19.

V trimming: 6 bases; J trimming: 1 base; junction bases outside the gene matches: 10. There are 18 residues in the CDR3. CDR1 and CDR2 (germline): SNHLY, FYNNEI. Everyone who took part was roughly 18 to 89 years old, and they came from 24 US areas. Produced via immunoSEQ multiplex PCR; TCRdb's table is partial and in-frame only. The sample gives roughly 150,000 clones, 85% of which show up once; roughly 6.2% is in the top ten. The chain is built from TRBV2 and TRBJ2-5, with 14 bases fitting TRBD2. The receptor's source is a woman between 40 and 50 years old who had recovered from COVID-19. Sequenced material: PBMCs or T cells enriched from blood (not recorded which). For the CDR3, the DNA is TGTGCCAGCAGCCCCGGGACTAGCGGGAGCCACCTCCAAGAGACCCAGTACTTC. As protein: CASSPGTSGSHLQETQYF.